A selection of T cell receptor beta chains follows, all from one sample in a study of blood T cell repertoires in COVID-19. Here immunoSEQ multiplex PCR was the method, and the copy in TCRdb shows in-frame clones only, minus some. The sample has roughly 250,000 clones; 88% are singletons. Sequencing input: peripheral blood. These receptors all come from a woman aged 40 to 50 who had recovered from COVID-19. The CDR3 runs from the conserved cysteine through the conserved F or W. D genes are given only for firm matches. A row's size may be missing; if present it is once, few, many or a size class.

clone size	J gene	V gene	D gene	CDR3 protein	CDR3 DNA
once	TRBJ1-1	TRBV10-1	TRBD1	CASSLDRVGAEAFF	TGCGCCAGCAGCCTTGACAGGGTGGGCGCTGAAGCTTTCTTT
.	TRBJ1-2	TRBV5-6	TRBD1	CASSLGQGIGGYTF	TGTGCCAGCAGCTTGGGACAGGGGATTGGGGGCTACACCTTC
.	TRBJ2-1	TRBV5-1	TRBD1	CASSLGQGGGEQFF	TGCGCCAGCAGCTTGGGACAGGGGGGAGGTGAGCAGTTCTTC
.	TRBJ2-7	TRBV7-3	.	CASSLKGPGPYEQYF	TGTGCCAGCAGCTTAAAAGGGCCAGGGCCCTACGAGCAGTACTTC
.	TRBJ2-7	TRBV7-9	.	CASSLAGSSYEQYF	TGTGCCAGCAGCTTAGCAGGGAGCTCCTACGAGCAGTACTTC
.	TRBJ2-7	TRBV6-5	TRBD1	CASSYERQGNYEQYF	TGTGCCAGCAGTTACGAGCGACAGGGGAACTACGAGCAGTACTTC
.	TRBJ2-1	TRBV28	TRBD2	CASSVLAGGNNEQFF	TGTGCCAGCAGCGTACTAGCGGGGGGGAACAATGAGCAGTTCTTC
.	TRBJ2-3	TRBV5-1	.	CASSPGWADTQYF	TGCGCCAGCAGCCCGGGGTGGGCAGATACGCAGTATTTT
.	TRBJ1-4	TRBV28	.	CASSLAGTAYEKLFF	TGTGCCAGCAGTTTAGCGGGGACGGCTTATGAAAAACTGTTTTTT
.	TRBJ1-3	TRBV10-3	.	CAIRPAGDGNTIYF	TGTGCCATCAGGCCAGCGGGGGATGGAAACACCATATATTTT
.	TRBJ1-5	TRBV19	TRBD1	CASSTGDSQPQHF	TGTGCCAGTTCGACAGGGGATAGTCAGCCCCAGCATTTT
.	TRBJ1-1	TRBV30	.	CAWSLPYIAEAFF	TGTGCCTGGAGTCTGCCCTATATCGCTGAAGCTTTCTTT
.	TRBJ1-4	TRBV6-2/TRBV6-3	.	CASSYGWTSPNEKLFF	TGTGCCAGCAGTTACGGCTGGACATCACCGAATGAAAAACTGTTTTTT
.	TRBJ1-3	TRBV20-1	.	CSAIIGNTIYF	TGCAGTGCTATAATCGGAAACACCATATATTTT
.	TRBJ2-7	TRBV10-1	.	CASSETSQGRYYEQYF	TGCGCCAGCAGTGAGACCTCACAGGGCCGTTACTACGAGCAGTACTTC